One T cell receptor (beta chain) is described in this entry. What it binds is not known. This sample includes further DNA sequences coding for the same CDR3. Repertoires were generated with immunoSEQ multiplex PCR, while TCRdb's copy carries only in-frame clones and drops some. The sample lists 350,000 to 450,000 clones; about 90% were seen once. The CDR3 has 13 residues. V shed 3 bases and J 8 bases; nucleotides not matched to a gene: 3. This entry comes from a study of Ad26.COV2.S vaccination and SARS-CoV-2 variants. Findings of the study overall: Recipients of either vaccine or placebo displayed similar breadth of non-spike TCRs.

V usage is TRBV12-3 or TRBV12-4 and J usage is TRBJ1-2, with TRBD1 matching over 10 bases. This material consisted of peripheral blood, taken after recovery from COVID-19. This receptor was taken from a human donor who had recovered from COVID-19. The CDR3 spells CASSLTGGYGYTF. The CDR3 DNA follows: TGTGCCAGCAGTTTGACAGGGGGCTACGGCTACACCTTC.